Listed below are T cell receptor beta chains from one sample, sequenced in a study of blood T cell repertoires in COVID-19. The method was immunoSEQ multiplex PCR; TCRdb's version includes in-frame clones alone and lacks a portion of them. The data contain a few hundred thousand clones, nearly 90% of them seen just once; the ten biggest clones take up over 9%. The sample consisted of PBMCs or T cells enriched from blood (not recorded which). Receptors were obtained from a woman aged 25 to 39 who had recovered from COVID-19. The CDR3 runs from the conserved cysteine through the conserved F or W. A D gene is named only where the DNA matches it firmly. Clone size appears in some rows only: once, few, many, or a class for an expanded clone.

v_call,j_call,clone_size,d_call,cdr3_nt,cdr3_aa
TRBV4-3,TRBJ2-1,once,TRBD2,TGCGCCAGCAGCCGCACCCCGAGACTAGCGGGTTCTATCGATGAGCAGTTCTTC,CASSRTPRLAGSIDEQFF
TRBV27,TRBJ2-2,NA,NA,TGTGCCAGCAGTTTAGGGGAGCTGAACACCGGGGAGCTGTTTTTT,CASSLGELNTGELFF
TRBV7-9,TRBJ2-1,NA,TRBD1,TGTGCCAGCAGCATCCTGACAGGGGCTGAGCAGTTCTTC,CASSILTGAEQFF
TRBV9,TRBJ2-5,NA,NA,TGTGCCAGCAGCGTAGATGGTTTGACAGTCCAAGAGACCCAGTACTTC,CASSVDGLTVQETQYF
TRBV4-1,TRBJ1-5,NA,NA,TGCGCCAGCAGCCAAGATAAATGGTCCCAGAATAATCAGCCCCAGCATTTT,CASSQDKWSQNNQPQHF
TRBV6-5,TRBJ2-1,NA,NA,TGTGCCAGCAGTTACACCTCCGGGACTCCCATCAATGAGCAGTTCTTC,CASSYTSGTPINEQFF
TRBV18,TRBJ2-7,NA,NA,TGTGCCAGCTCACCCTCTCAAGAGTACGAGCAGTACTTC,CASSPSQEYEQYF
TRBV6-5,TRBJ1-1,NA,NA,TGTGCCAGCAGGCCGGGACACTCCACTGAAGCTTTCTTT,CASRPGHSTEAFF
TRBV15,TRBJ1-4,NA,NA,TGTGCCACCACCCCGACAGCCTCCCATGAAAAACTGTTTTTT,CATTPTASHEKLFF
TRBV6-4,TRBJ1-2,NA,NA,TGTGCCAGCAGTGACTCAGGAGGGGTGAGTGGCTACACCTTC,CASSDSGGVSGYTF
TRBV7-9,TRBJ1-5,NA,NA,TGTGCCAGCAGCCCAGATGTTGGGCCCCAGCATTTT,CASSPDVGPQHF
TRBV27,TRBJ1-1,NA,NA,TGTGCCAGCATGAGGGAATTTGGGACTGAAGCTTTCTTT,CASMREFGTEAFF
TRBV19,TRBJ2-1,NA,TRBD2,TGTGCCAGTAGTACCGGACTAGCGGGAGGGTACTATCTAGGAAATGAGCAGTTCTTC,CASSTGLAGGYYLGNEQFF
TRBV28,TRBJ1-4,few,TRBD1,TGTGCCAGCAGTGATAACAGGGGATACAATGAAAAACTGTTTTTT,CASSDNRGYNEKLFF
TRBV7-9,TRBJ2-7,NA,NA,TGTGCCAGCAGCTTAGTTTGGGGGGGCGCGGAGCAGTACTTC,CASSLVWGGAEQYF
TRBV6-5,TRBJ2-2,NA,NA,TGTGCCAGCAGTTACGGTTTCGAGGATCCCGGGGAGCTGTTTTTT,CASSYGFEDPGELFF
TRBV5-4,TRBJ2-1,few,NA,TGTGCCAGCAGCTTCTGGAAGATCCCCCGGGGTGAGCAGTTCTTC,CASSFWKIPRGEQFF
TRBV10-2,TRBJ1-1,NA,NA,TGCGCCAGCAGTGAGTCGACGGGGGGTGTTAAAGCTTTCTTT,CASSESTGGVKAFF
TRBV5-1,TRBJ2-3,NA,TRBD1,TGCGCCAGCAGCGTAGGGGGCCCTAGCACAGATACGCAGTATTTT,CASSVGGPSTDTQYF
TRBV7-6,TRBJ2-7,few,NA,TGTGCCAGCAGCTTAGGGAGGGGATCCTACGAGCAGTACTTC,CASSLGRGSYEQYF
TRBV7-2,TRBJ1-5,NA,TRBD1,TGTGCCAGCAGCTTAGTGGGACAGGGAAGGCAGCCCCAGCATTTT,CASSLVGQGRQPQHF
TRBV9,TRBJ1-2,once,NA,TGTGCCAGCAGCGTAGCGGGTGTCAGGGAAGGTGGCTACACCTTC,CASSVAGVREGGYTF
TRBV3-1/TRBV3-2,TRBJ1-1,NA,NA,TGTGCCAGCAGCCAGAGGGGGTCGAACACTGAAGCTTTCTTT,CASSQRGSNTEAFF
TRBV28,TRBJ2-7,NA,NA,TGTGCCAGCAGTTTTAGAGGGCCCAACGAGCAGTACTTC,CASSFRGPNEQYF
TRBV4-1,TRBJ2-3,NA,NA,TGCGCCAGCAGCCACCTAGGGGGCACAGATACGCAGTATTTT,CASSHLGGTDTQYF
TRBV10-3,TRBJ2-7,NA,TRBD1,TGTGCCATCAATACAAAGGAACAGGGGGGCTACGAGCAGTACTTC,CAINTKEQGGYEQYF
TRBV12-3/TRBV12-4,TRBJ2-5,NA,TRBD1,TGTGCCAGCAGTCGGGACAGGCAGACCCAGTACTTC,CASSRDRQTQYF
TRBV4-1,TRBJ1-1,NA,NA,TGCGCCAGCAGCCAGCAGACCGGGGCCTATCATGGAGGGACTGAAGCTTTCTTT,CASSQQTGAYHGGTEAFF
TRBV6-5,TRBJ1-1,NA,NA,TGTGCCAGCAGTCGGGAGTTCCACACTGAAGCTTTCTTT,CASSREFHTEAFF
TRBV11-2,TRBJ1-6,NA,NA,TGTGCCAGCAGCTTTGGCAGGCTCCTTAATTCACCCCTCCACTTT,CASSFGRLLNSPLHF
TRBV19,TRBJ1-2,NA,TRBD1,TGTGCCAGTAGTATTGGTGTGGACAGGGGGCGCGGTGACTATGGCTACACCTTC,CASSIGVDRGRGDYGYTF
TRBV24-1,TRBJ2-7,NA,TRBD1,TGTGCCACCAGTGCCGGGGACAGGGCAAGGTACGAGCAGTACTTC,CATSAGDRARYEQYF
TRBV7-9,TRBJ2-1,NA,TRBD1,TGTGCCAGCAGCGTGGGACAGACCGTCTACGATGAGCAGTTCTTC,CASSVGQTVYDEQFF
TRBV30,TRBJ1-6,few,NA,TGTGCCTGGAGTTTGCTGGGCAGCTTTCTCCACTTT,CAWSLLGSFLHF
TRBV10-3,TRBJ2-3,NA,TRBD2,TGTGCCATCAGTGACCCCGGGAGGGCCCCAGATACGCAGTATTTT,CAISDPGRAPDTQYF
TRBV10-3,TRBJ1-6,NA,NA,TGTGCCATCAGTGAGTCATCTCGGAGCTCCTATAATTCACCCCTCCACTTT,CAISESSRSSYNSPLHF
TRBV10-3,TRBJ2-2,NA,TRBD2,TGTGCCATCCGAGGGACTACCGAGAACACCGGGGAGCTGTTTTTT,CAIRGTTENTGELFF
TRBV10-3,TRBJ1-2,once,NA,TGTGCCATCATGGGAGGGGGTGAGGATTATGGCTACACCTTC,CAIMGGGEDYGYTF
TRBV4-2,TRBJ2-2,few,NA,TGTGCCAGCAGCCCCGGACTAAACACCGGGGAGCTGTTTTTT,CASSPGLNTGELFF
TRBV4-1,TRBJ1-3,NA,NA,TGCGCCAGCAGCCAAGACAGGGAATTTGGAAACACCATATATTTT,CASSQDREFGNTIYF
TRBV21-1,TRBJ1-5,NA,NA,TGTGCCAGCAGCAAAGAGACGACAGACGGTAGCAATCAGCCCCAGCATTTT,CASSKETTDGSNQPQHF
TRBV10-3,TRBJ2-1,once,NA,TGTGCCATCAGTGGACAGGACCGCTCCTACAATGAGCAGTTCTTC,CAISGQDRSYNEQFF
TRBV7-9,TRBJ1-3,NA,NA,TGTGCCAGCAGCTTAGAGTCGGGAGCCGGAAACACCATATATTTT,CASSLESGAGNTIYF
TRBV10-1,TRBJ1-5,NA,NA,TGCGCCAGCAGTGAGTGGGGAGGCAATCAGCCCCAGCATTTT,CASSEWGGNQPQHF
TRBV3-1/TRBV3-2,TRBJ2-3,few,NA,TGTGCCAGCAGCCAAGGTACTAGCAGCACAGATACGCAGTATTTT,CASSQGTSSTDTQYF
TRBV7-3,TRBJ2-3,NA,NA,TGTGCCAGCAGCTTAGCGGGAAGCACAGATACGCAGTATTTT,CASSLAGSTDTQYF
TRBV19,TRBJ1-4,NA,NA,TGTGCCAGTAGTAATCGGAATGAAAAACTGTTTTTT,CASSNRNEKLFF
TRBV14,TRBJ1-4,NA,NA,TGTGCCAGCAGCATACAGCGGGGGCATGAAAAACTGTTTTTT,CASSIQRGHEKLFF
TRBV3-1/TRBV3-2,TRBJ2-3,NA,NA,TGTGCCAGCAGCCGCGGTGTTTCTACGCAGTATTTT,CASSRGVSTQYF
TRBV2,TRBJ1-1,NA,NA,TGTGCCAGCAGTGAGGGGGAGGGCCCCATGAACACTGAAGCTTTCTTT,CASSEGEGPMNTEAFF
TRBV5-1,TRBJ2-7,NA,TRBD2,TGCGCCAGCAGCAGAGTAGCTAGCGGGAGGTTCTACGAGCAGTACTTC,CASSRVASGRFYEQYF
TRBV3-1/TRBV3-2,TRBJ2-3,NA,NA,TGTGCCAGCAGCCAGTCAAATACGCAGTATTTT,CASSQSNTQYF
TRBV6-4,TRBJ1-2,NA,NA,TGTGCCAGCAGTGACACGTATCGCAGTTCTAACTATGGCTACACCTTC,CASSDTYRSSNYGYTF
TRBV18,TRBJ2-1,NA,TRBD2,TGTGCCAGCTCGACTAGCGGGAGGTACAATGAGCAGTTCTTC,CASSTSGRYNEQFF